The 26 T cell receptor beta chains presented below share a single source sample, sequenced in a study of cytomegalovirus exposure and HLA in healthy donors listed by TCRdb under 2017. The library was produced with the immunoSEQ multiplex PCR assay. The multiplex PCR relied on a mix of 60 forward primers for TCR Vbeta segments and 13 reverse primers for TCR Jbeta segments. In its TCRdb copy, this immuneACCESS table keeps in-frame sequences only and misses some clones. Where compared with another copy, unresolved V genes explain less than half of these, and the others have no known cause. This sample lists 140,000 to 150,000 clones; about four fifths were detected once. In total, the top ten clones hold roughly 4.8% of the sample. The sequenced sample was PBMCs. These receptors were obtained from a man aged 40-50 years in good health and CMV-seronegative.

This chain uses TRBV27 with TRBJ2-1; 8 bases line up with TRBD2. The germline V gene has CDR1 MNHEY and CDR2 SMNVEV (reference sequence). The CDR3 covers 15 residues. Trimming removed 4 bases from V and 1 base from J; junction bases left unmatched: 3. The CDR3 protein is CASSSVAGSYNEQFF. The CDR3 nucleotides are TGTGCCAGCAGTTCAGTAGCGGGGTCCTACAATGAGCAGTTCTTC.

This clone was observed once. V and J are TRBV10-3 and TRBJ2-4, with 12 bases fitting TRBD2. This CDR3 is 16 amino acids long. The V and J ends lost 10 bases and 0 bases, in that order; junction bases with no gene match: 7. The germline gives CDR1 ENHRY, CDR2 SYGVKD. The CDR3 loop reads CATETSGGLAKNIQYF. Written as DNA, the CDR3 is TGTGCCACTGAGACTAGCGGGGGCTTAGCCAAAAACATTCAGTACTTC.

The chain uses TRBV29-1 and TRBJ2-4; TRBD1 might be the D (5 bases). Deletions cut 4 bases from V and 5 bases from J, with 9 bases between. CDR1 SQVTM and CDR2 ANQGSEA come from the germline V gene. This CDR3 spans 12 amino acids. CDR3 amino acids: CSVGQLQNIQYF. In DNA, the CDR3 is TGCAGCGTTGGACAGCTTCAAAACATTCAGTACTTC. Full variable domain (outside the CDR3, taken from reference TRBV29-1 and TRBJ2-4): SAVISQKPSRDICQRGTSLTIQCQVDSQVTMMFWYRQQPGQSLTLIATANQGSEATYESGFVIDKFPISRPNLTFSTLTVSNMSPEDSSIYLCSVGQLQNIQYFGAGTRLSVL.

This clone was counted a few times. The chain links TRBV6-5 to TRBJ1-1; D might be TRBD1 (6 bases). Germline V gene lookup returns CDR1 MNHEY and CDR2 SVGAGI. The CDR3 is 14 residues long. V was trimmed by 8 bases and J by 4 bases, leaving 17 bases between them. For the CDR3, the DNA is TGTGCCAGCCAGGACAGCCTCGGCGCCACTGAAGCTTTCTTT. It codes for CASQDSLGATEAFF.

In the case of this clone: An end of the junction does not agree with germline; a read error may underlie this. V gene TRBV5-6 combines with J gene TRBJ1-6; TRBD1 matches at 7 bases. The CDR3 has 13 residues. In germline, CDR1 is SGHDT, CDR2 YYEEEE. In DNA form, the CDR3 reads TGTACCAGCCAGGACAGGCTTAATTCACCCCTCCACTTT. Its translation: CTSQDRLNSPLHF.

The rearrangement uses TRBV6-4 and TRBJ2-1, with D uncertain. The V and J ends lost 3 bases and 2 bases respectively, with 8 bases between them. CDR3 length equals 14 residues. CDR1 is MRHNA and CDR2 is SNTAGT in the germline V gene. CDR3 protein: CASSDTATYNEQFF. CDR3 DNA sequence: TGTGCCAGCAGTGATACAGCAACCTACAATGAGCAGTTCTTC.

The gene calls are TRBV6-5 and TRBJ2-5; D is possibly TRBD2 (5 bases). Trimming left V 2 bases short and J 5 bases short, with 12 bases between. This CDR3 region has 14 residues. Germline CDR1 is MNHEY and CDR2 is SVGAGI. CDR3 sequence (DNA): TGTGCCAGCAGTTACGACTTTTCGGGGGAGACCCAGTACTTC. Protein product: CASSYDFSGETQYF.

The rearrangement joins TRBV13 to TRBJ1-4, with 7 bases fitting TRBD1. The V segment lost 4 bases and the J segment 4 bases; nucleotides outside the gene matches: 3. This CDR3 region has 14 residues. Germline CDR1 reads PRHDT; CDR2 reads FYEKMQ (reference sequence). DNA of the CDR3: TGTGCCAGCAGCTCGGGACAGCTTAATGAAAAACTGTTTTTT. Translation gives CASSSGQLNEKLFF.

Of note for this clone: The CDR3 end shows no conserved phenylalanine or tryptophan, and so a read error is likely. The limits of the CDR3 on the DNA are not certain, so only TCRdb's listed CDR3 is given. This chain links TRBV7-9 with TRBJ1-1. The CDR3 length is 12 residues, termini included. Germline loops: CDR1 SEHNR, CDR2 FQNEAQ (reference sequence). CDR3 residues: CASSPGVEPARL.

The chain recombines TRBV7-8 with TRBJ2-3; D remains ambiguous. Germline V gives CDR1 SGHVS, CDR2 FQNEAQ. V lost 0 bases and J lost 3, with 10 bases in between. The CDR3 covers 15 residues. The CDR3 sequence is CASSLALSRTDTQYF. The CDR3 DNA follows: TGTGCCAGCAGCTTAGCCCTATCTAGGACAGATACGCAGTATTTT.

The chain joins TRBV7-2 to TRBJ1-1; D is possibly TRBD1 (6 bases). The ends were cut back, 7 bases at V and 2 bases at J, with 14 bases in the middle. CDR3 length equals 14 residues. CDR1 and CDR2 from the germline V gene are SGHTA and FQGNSA. CDR3 residues: CASTLWGPNTEAFF. CDR3 DNA sequence: TGTGCCAGCACCCTCTGGGGGCCCAACACTGAAGCTTTCTTT.

The gene calls are TRBV27 and TRBJ2-5; 9 bases are shared with TRBD1. The germline gives CDR1 MNHEY, CDR2 SMNVEV (reference sequence). The V and J ends lost 2 bases and 1 base, in that order; junction bases with no gene match: 5. The CDR3 has 16 residues. CDR3 amino acids: CASSLNSDRGQETQYF. CDR3 sequence (DNA): TGTGCCAGCAGTTTAAACTCGGACAGGGGCCAAGAGACCCAGTACTTC.

The chain has TRBV9 and TRBJ2-5, with D tentatively TRBD2 (6 bases). The CDR3 runs 14 residues. Germline CDR1 is SGDLS and CDR2 is YYNGEE. V was trimmed by 4 bases and J by 9 bases, leaving 19 bases between them. CDR3: CASSLRTDTGAQYF. CDR3 coding DNA: TGTGCCAGCAGCCTACGAACGGACACGGGGGCCCAGTACTTC. Together with reference TRBV9 and TRBJ2-5, the CDR3 gives the full variable domain: DSGVTQTPKHLITATGQRVTLRCSPRSGDLSVYWYQQSLDQGLQFLIQYYNGEERAKGNILERFSAQQFPDLHSELNLSSLELGDSALYFCASSLRTDTGAQYFGPGTRLLVL.

This clone came up once. This chain uses TRBV28 with TRBJ1-2; D might be TRBD1 (5 bases). CDR1 and CDR2 (germline): MDHEN, SYDVKM. The CDR3 sequence is 11 residues long. The V and J ends lost 5 bases and 9 bases respectively, with 10 bases between them. CDR3 protein: CASSDRRSYTF. The CDR3 nucleotides read TGTGCCAGCAGTGACAGACGGAGCTACACCTTC.

The chain recombines TRBV9 with TRBJ2-1; perhaps TRBD1 as D (5 bases). The CDR3 is made up of 15 amino acids. CDR1 and CDR2 from the germline V gene are SGDLS and YYNGEE. V was cut by 0 bases and J by 6 bases, with 13 bases left in between. CDR3 sequence (DNA): TGTGCCAGCAGCGTAGGTTCAGGGATTACCAATGAGCAGTTCTTC. Translation gives CASSVGSGITNEQFF.

The genes are TRBV6-5 and TRBJ2-5; the match to TRBD1 covers 9 bases. The J call is doubtful: the DNA matches TRBJ2-7 better. CDR1 is MNHEY and CDR2 is SVGAGI in the germline V gene. The CDR3 consists of 14 residues. DNA of the CDR3: TGTGCCAGCAGTTACTTGGACAGGGGCTACGAGCAGTACTTC. Its translation is CASSYLDRGYEQYF.

This clone was counted between two and nine times. The sample carries other DNA sequences with the same CDR3. V gene TRBV6-6 combines with J gene TRBJ1-6, with a possible D match to TRBD1 (5 bases). Trimming took off 7 bases at V and 5 bases at J, with 15 bases between the two ends. CDR1 and CDR2 from the germline V gene are MNHNY and SVGAGI (reference sequence). The CDR3 is made up of 15 amino acids. The CDR3 DNA reads as TGTGCCAGCACCACGATGGGGGGAAATAATTCACCCCTCCACTTT. Translated: CASTTMGGNNSPLHF.

The V call is TRBV28, the J call TRBJ2-5, with D possibly being TRBD1 (6 bases). This CDR3 has 13 residues. V lost 2 bases, J lost 4 bases, and 8 bases lay in between. Germline CDR1 MDHEN, CDR2 SYDVKM. The CDR3 loop is CASSLGGRETQYF. For the CDR3, the DNA is TGTGCCAGCAGTTTAGGGGGCCGAGAGACCCAGTACTTC.

This rearrangement joins TRBV4-3 to TRBJ1-2, with 9 bases fitting TRBD1. This CDR3 contains 18 residues. V lost 2 bases to trimming and J lost 1 base; unmatched junction nucleotides: 11. Germline CDR1 LGHNA, CDR2 YSLEER. As DNA, the CDR3 is TGCGCCAGCAGCCAACAAAGGACAGGGGCAAATGTTAACTATGGCTACACCTTC. Translating gives CASSQQRTGANVNYGYTF.

The CDR3: CASSLRAGTANTGELFF. Written as DNA, the CDR3 is TGTGCCAGCAGCTTAAGGGCCGGGACAGCGAACACCGGGGAGCTGTTTTTT. The chain employs TRBV7-2 and TRBJ2-2, with 7 bases fitting TRBD1. Losses at the gene ends were 2 bases for V and 0 bases for J; bases not matched to a gene: 6. There are 17 residues in the CDR3. The germline CDR1 and CDR2 sequences are SGHTA and FQGNSA.

The V gene is TRBV18, the J gene TRBJ1-4, with D tentatively TRBD1 (6 bases). The CDR3 totals 13 residues. V was cut by 3 bases and J by 5 bases, with 7 bases left in between. Germline CDR1 reads KGHSH; CDR2 reads LQKENI. Here the CDR3 reads CASSPGQNEKLFF. The CDR3 nucleotides are TGTGCCAGCTCACCTGGACAGAATGAAAAACTGTTTTTT.

This chain connects TRBV28 to TRBJ1-6; 7 nucleotides agree with TRBD1. V lost 2 bases to trimming and J lost 10 bases; unmatched junction nucleotides: 8. The CDR3 is made up of 15 amino acids. CDR1 and CDR2 from the germline V gene are MDHEN and SYDVKM. The CDR3 spells CASSLMRGLGSPLHF. The CDR3 DNA reads as TGTGCCAGCAGTTTAATGAGGGGGCTCGGATCACCCCTCCACTTT.

This sequence joins TRBV7-8 and TRBJ2-7, with 8 bases fitting TRBD2. Germline trimming cut 7 bases from V and 1 base from J; bases unmatched to any gene: 12. The germline gives CDR1 SGHVS, CDR2 FQNEAQ. The length of the CDR3 is 16 residues. This CDR3 reads CASNVAGRGVSYEQYF. CDR3 coding DNA: TGTGCCAGCAACGTGGCGGGGCGGGGGGTTTCCTACGAGCAGTACTTC.

This clone was recorded once. This chain uses TRBV29-1 with TRBJ1-1; D not certain. V was pared by 1 base and J by 0 bases, with 9 bases between. Germline CDR1 is SQVTM and CDR2 is ANQGSEA. The CDR3 runs to 14 residues. In nucleotides, the CDR3 is TGCAGCGTTGAAGTTAGGAGACTGAACACTGAAGCTTTCTTT. Protein: CSVEVRRLNTEAFF.

The chain recombines TRBV19 with TRBJ1-2; D is possibly TRBD1 (5 bases). V was pared by 5 bases and J by 8 bases, with 21 bases between. Germline V lookup: CDR1 LNHDA, CDR2 SQIVND (reference sequence). CDR3 length equals 15 residues. The DNA of the CDR3 is TGTGCCAGTAGTGTCTCATCGAAGGGGTCGGAAGGCTACACCTTC. Encoded protein: CASSVSSKGSEGYTF.

V and J are TRBV27 and TRBJ1-1; TRBD1 aligns across 8 bases. This CDR3 is built from 15 residues. The V and J ends lost 2 bases and 6 bases, in that order; junction bases with no gene match: 8. Germline-derived CDR1 and CDR2 are MNHEY and SMNVEV (reference sequence). CDR3 bases: TGTGCCAGCAGTTTACTATCCCGGGACAGGTCTGAAGCTTTCTTT. As protein: CASSLLSRDRSEAFF.